Listed below are T cell receptor beta chains from one sample, sequenced in a study of T cells in localized non-small cell lung cancer. Only in-frame clones appear in the TCRdb table, and some are missing; sequencing was by immunoSEQ multiplex PCR. Of under 20,000 clones listed, around 87% are singletons. The source material was peripheral blood mononuclear cells, sampled before any cancer treatment. The receptors derive from a male donor at least 60 years old with stage II lung adenocarcinoma. Each CDR3 is given with its conserved first and last residue. D genes are given only for firm matches. The size of a clone is reported for some rows only, either as once, few or many, or as a class for expanded clones.

12	NA	TRBV30	TRBJ1-5	NA	CAYQSPGQPQHF	TGTGCCTATCAATCCCCGGGTCAGCCCCAGCATTTT
13	NA	TRBV7-9	TRBJ1-1	NA	CALFHSRSTEAFF	TGTGCCCTATTCCACAGTCGGAGCACTGAAGCTTTCTTT
17	NA	TRBV7-8	TRBJ2-2	once	CASSLAVPGGNTGELFF	TGTGCCAGCAGCTTAGCTGTCCCTGGCGGGAACACCGGGGAGCTGTTTTTT
12	NA	TRBV6-5	TRBJ1-1	few	CASSRLNTEAFF	TGTGCCAGCAGTAGACTGAACACTGAAGCTTTCTTT
14	TRBD2	TRBV11-3	TRBJ2-7	NA	CASSLREGTYEQYF	TGTGCCAGCAGCTTACGGGAGGGTACCTACGAGCAGTACTTC
12	NA	TRBV15	TRBJ1-1	few	CATSRDQGEAFF	TGTGCCACCAGCAGAGATCAGGGAGAAGCTTTCTTT
11	NA	TRBV29-1	TRBJ2-7	NA	CSVGTPYEQYF	TGCAGCGTAGGGACTCCCTACGAGCAGTACTTC
13	NA	TRBV7-6	TRBJ2-2	NA	CASSLVRDGELFF	TGTGCCAGCAGCTTAGTAAGAGACGGGGAGCTGTTTTTT
12	NA	TRBV19	TRBJ1-2	NA	CASSIGGGGYTF	TGTGCCAGTAGTATAGGGGGAGGTGGCTACACCTTC
12	NA	TRBV6-1	TRBJ1-2	few	CASSERGGGYTF	TGTGCCAGCAGTGAGAGGGGAGGTGGCTACACCTTC
12	NA	TRBV27	TRBJ2-5	NA	CASSSLGGTQYF	TGTGCCAGCAGTTCACTGGGGGGGACCCAGTACTTC
15	TRBD2	TRBV5-4	TRBJ2-1	NA	CASSFGLAGDNEQFF	TGTGCCAGCAGCTTCGGACTAGCGGGAGATAATGAGCAGTTCTTC
14	NA	TRBV19	TRBJ1-1	NA	CATQQAVRNTEAFF	TGTGCCACCCAACAGGCTGTAAGAAACACTGAAGCTTTCTTT
13	NA	TRBV7-9	TRBJ1-5	few	CASSLHSNQPQHF	TGTGCCAGCAGTCTACATAGCAATCAGCCCCAGCATTTT